A single TCR beta chain is shown here with its context. These data come from a study of OX40 agonist ivuxolimab in advanced cancers. Trimming took off 7 bases at V and 0 bases at J, with 7 bases between the two ends. The CDR3 sequence is 12 residues long. Germline-derived CDR1 and CDR2 are SNHLY and FYNNEI. This table comes from immunoSEQ multiplex PCR, and its TCRdb copy is limited to in-frame clones, with some not included. The data contain 50,000 to 70,000 clones, approximately 86% of them singletons. The chain links TRBV2 to TRBJ2-7; the D is unclear. The source was CD4+ or CD8+ T cells sorted from blood, collected in a trial of the OX40 agonist ivuxolimab. The sequence derives from an adult with an advanced solid tumor such as melanoma, head and neck, liver or kidney cancer. The CDR3 bases are TGTGCCAGCAACCAAGCCTCCTACGAGCAGTACTTC. Encoded protein: CASNQASYEQYF.